Shown below are 28 T cell receptor beta chains from a single sample sequenced in a study of T-cell reconstitution after alpha-beta-depleted transplantation in children. TCRbeta library construction was performed incorporating unique molecular identifiers. TCRdb reanalysed the PCR reads using MiXCR and keeps one entry per CDR3 protein. The data show around 440,000 distinct CDR3 sequences, about 17% seen once. Sample: PBMCs, mostly from graft donor cells, taken 360 days after TCRalphabeta/CD19-depleted stem cell transplant. The receptor source for this set is a boy in the first two years of life who had a stem cell transplant for Wiskott-Aldrich syndrome, so the T cells may come from the graft donor.

This sequence joins TRBV11-1 and TRBJ2-1; 7 positions agree with TRBD2. V lost 5 bases and J lost 3; bases outside the gene matches: 19. Germline-derived CDR1 and CDR2 are SGHAT and FQDESV (reference sequence). The CDR3 is made up of 19 amino acids. The CDR3, as DNA: TGTGCCAGCAGCCCGAAAGGTGGAACTAGCAAGCGGGGCTACAATGAGCAGTTCTTC. Its translation: CASSPKGGTSKRGYNEQFF.

This clonotype appeared a few times. The chain combines TRBV12-3 or TRBV12-4 with TRBJ1-1, with a weak D call TRBD1 (5 bases). The length of the CDR3 is 13 residues. Trimming cost V 6 bases and J 8 bases, with 16 bases left between them. CDR3 in amino acids: CASSSDRWTEAFF. The CDR3 nucleotides are TGTGCCAGCAGCTCCGACAGATGGACGGAAGCTTTCTTT.

There are a few counts of this clonotype. The chain is built from TRBV5-1 and TRBJ2-7; a weak D match, TRBD1 (6 bases). Looked up from germline, CDR1 is SGHRS and CDR2 is YFSETQ. CDR3 size: 14 residues. Deletions cut 0 bases from V and 6 bases from J, with 13 bases between. CDR3 protein: CASSLGNTGSEQYF. CDR3 nucleotides: TGCGCCAGCAGCTTGGGAAACACAGGGTCCGAGCAGTACTTC.

At least ten counts were recorded for this clonotype. The V and J genes are TRBV12-3 or TRBV12-4 and TRBJ2-7; D is perhaps TRBD1 (5 bases). This CDR3 comprises 12 residues. V lost 1 base and J lost 5, with 6 bases in between. CDR3 in amino acids: CASSLDRNEQYF. For the CDR3, the DNA is TGTGCCAGCAGTTTAGACAGGAACGAGCAGTACTTC.

This clonotype was counted a few times. The chain uses TRBV30 and TRBJ2-5, with a possible D match to TRBD2 (6 bases). CDR1 is GTSNPN and CDR2 is SVGIG in the germline V gene (reference sequence). V was pared by 5 bases and J by 2 bases, with 18 bases between. The CDR3 runs to 15 residues. The CDR3 DNA sequence: TGTGCCTGGGGCGGGGACCCCTCACGGCAAGAGACCCAGTACTTC. Translated: CAWGGDPSRQETQYF.

The chain has TRBV5-1 and TRBJ2-2; a weak D match, TRBD1 (6 bases). Germline-derived CDR1 and CDR2 are SGHRS and YFSETQ. The CDR3 sequence is 16 residues long. The V end lost 0 bases, the J end lost 1 base, and 10 bases lay between the germline ends. CDR3 loop: CASSLAGTLNTGELFF. In DNA, the CDR3 is TGCGCCAGCAGCTTGGCCGGGACACTGAACACCGGGGAGCTGTTTTTT.

In this sample, this clonotype turned up many times. J is TRBJ2-5 and V is TRBV3-1; maybe TRBD1 (5 bases). Germline V gives CDR1 LGHDT, CDR2 YNNKEL (reference sequence). This CDR3 is 13 amino acids long. The germline V and J ends were trimmed by 5 bases and 7 bases, with 14 bases remaining between them. In DNA, the CDR3 is TGTGCCAGCAGCTATAGTGGGCAGGGGACCCAGTACTTC. It codes for CASSYSGQGTQYF.

This clonotype was seen many times. V usage is TRBV3-1 and J usage is TRBJ2-7, with TRBD2 matching 10 bases. The CDR3 spans 15 residues. The V gene end was trimmed by 4 bases and the J gene end by 5 bases; junction bases not matched to a gene: 8. Germline V CDR1 and CDR2: LGHDT, YNNKEL (reference sequence). In DNA form, the CDR3 reads TGTGCCAGCAGCCTTGCTAGCGGGAGAGGGAACGAGCAGTACTTC. Amino acid sequence: CASSLASGRGNEQYF.

This CDR3 is CAWSVSSSGRSGELFF. The CDR3 DNA sequence: TGTGCCTGGAGTGTTAGTTCTAGCGGGAGATCCGGGGAGCTGTTTTTT. J is TRBJ2-2 and V is TRBV30; 10 bases map to TRBD2. Losses at the gene ends were 0 bases for V and 6 bases for J; bases not matched to a gene: 7. Germline-derived CDR1 and CDR2 are GTSNPN and SVGIG (reference sequence). The CDR3 loop spans 16 amino acids.

The chain employs TRBV11-3 and TRBJ2-5; TRBD1 is a possible D gene (5 bases). Trimming removed 3 bases from V and 0 bases from J, with 11 bases in between. This CDR3 comprises 15 residues. Germline V gives CDR1 SGHNT, CDR2 YENEEA. The CDR3: CASSFHAGNQETQYF. The DNA for the CDR3 is TGTGCCAGCAGCTTCCACGCAGGGAACCAAGAGACCCAGTACTTC.

The chain joins TRBV29-1 to TRBJ2-5; D gene unclear. The germline V gene has CDR1 SQVTM and CDR2 ANQGSEA. This CDR3 is built from 14 residues. V lost 3 bases and J lost 1, with 12 bases in between. Written as DNA, the CDR3 is TGCAGCGTTGATTTTTGGGGTAGCCAAGAGACCCAGTACTTC. It encodes CSVDFWGSQETQYF. The full variable domain, completed using reference TRBV29-1 and TRBJ2-5, is SAVISQKPSRDICQRGTSLTIQCQVDSQVTMMFWYRQQPGQSLTLIATANQGSEATYESGFVIDKFPISRPNLTFSTLTVSNMSPEDSSIYLCSVDFWGSQETQYFGPGTRLLVL.

This clonotype came up a few times. The chain employs TRBV24-1 and TRBJ2-2, with D perhaps TRBD1 (8 bases). Germline CDR1 is KGHDR and CDR2 is SFDVKD. V lost 3 bases to trimming and J lost 3 bases, with 16 bases between them. The CDR3 loop spans 17 amino acids. The CDR3 region is CATSDPLTGGDTGELFF. DNA for the CDR3: TGTGCCACCAGTGATCCCCTCACAGGGGGGGACACCGGGGAGCTGTTTTTT.

CDR3 sequence (DNA): TGTGCCAGCAGCTGGCGGGGGGGGGGAGAGACCCAGTACTTC. This encodes CASSWRGGGETQYF. The chain has TRBV7-2 and TRBJ2-5; 9 nucleotides agree with TRBD2. This CDR3 has 14 amino acids. Trimming took 4 bases from V and 4 from J; bases not matched to a gene: 4. Germline values: CDR1 SGHTA, CDR2 FQGNSA. Full variable domain (outside the CDR3, taken from reference TRBV7-2 and TRBJ2-5): GAGVSQSPSNKVTEKGKDVELRCDPISGHTALYWYRQSLGQGLEFLIYFQGNSAPDKSGLPSDRFSAERTGGSVSTLTIQRTQQEDSAVYLCASSWRGGGETQYFGPGTRLLVL.

The chain joins TRBV10-3 to TRBJ2-2; D tentatively reads TRBD1 or TRBD2 (6 bases each). The V end was cut by 8 bases, the J end by 3 bases, with 10 bases between. This CDR3 spans 13 amino acids. Looked up from germline, CDR1 is ENHRY and CDR2 is SYGVKD. This CDR3 is CAIGGRDTGELFF. As DNA, the CDR3 is TGTGCCATCGGGGGGCGGGACACCGGGGAGCTGTTTTTT.

This clonotype was observed a handful of times. The chain uses TRBV12-3 or TRBV12-4 and TRBJ2-5; 7 nucleotides agree with TRBD1. V lost 0 bases to trimming and J lost 5 bases; unmatched junction nucleotides: 9. CDR3 length equals 16 residues. CDR3 region: CASSLATGQFGETQYF. Here the CDR3 DNA reads TGTGCCAGCAGTTTAGCGACGGGACAGTTCGGGGAGACCCAGTACTTC.

This clonotype was recorded a few times. The chain employs TRBV15 and TRBJ2-5; perhaps D is TRBD1 or TRBD2 (5 bases each). Trimming removed 3 bases from V and 5 bases from J, with 16 bases in between. The CDR3 has 15 amino acids. The germline CDR1 and CDR2 sequences are LNHNV and YYDKDF (reference sequence). The CDR3 region is CATSSGSGSWETQYF. The CDR3, as DNA: TGTGCCACCAGCAGCGGTTCAGGGAGCTGGGAGACCCAGTACTTC.

The chain employs TRBV12-3 or TRBV12-4 and TRBJ2-3; D not resolved. Trimming took 6 bases from V and 2 from J, leaving 9 bases between them. This CDR3 region has 13 residues. CDR3 sequence reads: CASSSDITDTQYF. CDR3 bases: TGTGCCAGCAGCTCCGATATCACAGATACGCAGTATTTT.

The chain recombines TRBV29-1 with TRBJ2-1; weak D call: TRBD2 (5 bases). The CDR3 runs 15 residues. With 5 bases removed from V and 0 bases from J, the gap between germline ends came to 14 bases. Germline CDR1 is SQVTM and CDR2 is ANQGSEA. The chain's CDR3 is CSVLAGMSSYNEQFF. CDR3 bases: TGCAGCGTTTTAGCCGGGATGAGCTCCTACAATGAGCAGTTCTTC.

The chain combines TRBV20-1 with TRBJ2-5; D is perhaps TRBD2 (5 bases). The CDR3 consists of 12 residues. V dropped 3 bases and J dropped 5 bases, with 10 bases sitting between them. Germline CDR1 is DFQATT and CDR2 is SNEGSKA (reference sequence). CDR3 nucleotides: TGCAGTGCTAGGCGCAAGCGGGAGACCCAGTACTTC. Its protein product is CSARRKRETQYF.

The V and J genes are TRBV7-3 and TRBJ2-3; TRBD2 matches at 11 bases. The germline gives CDR1 SGHTA, CDR2 FQGTGA. This CDR3 spans 18 amino acids. CDR3 sequence: CTCSRLTSGIRYTDTQYF. The CDR3 DNA is TGTACCTGCAGTCGGTTGACTAGCGGGATCCGCTACACAGATACGCAGTATTTT. Combining the CDR3 with reference TRBV7-3 and TRBJ2-3 gives the whole variable domain GAGVSQTPSNKVTEKGKYVELRCDPISGHTALYWYRQSLGQGPEFLIYFQGTGAADDSGLPNDRFFAVRPEGSVSTLKIQRTERGDSAVYLCTCSRLTSGIRYTDTQYFGPGTRLTVL.

In this sample, this clonotype turned up a few times. CDR3 DNA: TGCGCCAGCAGCTTTGGCGAAAGCTCCTACAATGAGCAGTTCTTC. Translating gives CASSFGESSYNEQFF. This chain uses TRBV5-1 with TRBJ2-1, with no clear D. Trimming stripped 2 bases from V and 0 bases from J, with 9 bases between. The CDR3 totals 15 residues. In germline, CDR1 is SGHRS, CDR2 YFSETQ. Full variable domain (missing parts from reference TRBV5-1 and TRBJ2-1): KAGVTQTPRYLIKTRGQQVTLSCSPISGHRSVSWYQQTPGQGLQFLFEYFSETQRNKGNFPGRFSGRQFSNSRSEMNVSTLELGDSALYLCASSFGESSYNEQFFGPGTRLTVL.

This clonotype has more than one count but fewer than ten. The gene calls are TRBV5-5 and TRBJ1-2; maybe TRBD1 (6 bases). Germline lookup yields CDR1 SGHKS and CDR2 YYEKEE (reference sequence). The CDR3 extends over 16 amino acids. V was clipped by 0 bases and J by 0 bases, with 12 bases between them. Here the CDR3 DNA reads TGTGCCAGCAGCTTGGGAACGGGGGCCGCTAACTATGGCTACACCTTC. It codes for CASSLGTGAANYGYTF.

This clonotype was counted only a few times. V and J are TRBV7-6 and TRBJ2-4; TRBD2 is a possible D gene (6 bases). Germline V lookup: CDR1 SGHVS, CDR2 FNYEAQ. This CDR3 has 14 residues. Trimming removed 3 bases at V and 6 bases at J, with 12 bases between. The CDR3 nucleotides are TGTGCCAGCAGCTTTTCACTAGCAGGAAACATTCAGTACTTC. Translated: CASSFSLAGNIQYF.

The chain links TRBV30 to TRBJ2-2; D gene uncertain. Germline assignment: CDR1 GTSNPN and CDR2 SVGIG (reference sequence). The CDR3 is made up of 13 amino acids. V was trimmed by 1 base and J by 0 bases, leaving 3 bases between them. The DNA for the CDR3 is TGTGCCTGGAGTGGATCGAACACCGGGGAGCTGTTTTTT. Amino acid sequence: CAWSGSNTGELFF.

A few counts support this clonotype. J is TRBJ2-1 and V is TRBV5-1, with TRBD2 matching over 10 bases. CDR3 length: 15 residues. The germline V gene encodes CDR1 SGHRS and CDR2 YFSETQ. V was clipped by 1 base and J by 6 bases; unmatched bases: 4. CDR3 coding DNA: TGCGCCAGCAGCTTGAGCGGGGGGGCCAGCAATGAGCAGTTCTTC. This sequence encodes CASSLSGGASNEQFF. The full variable domain, its missing parts supplied by reference TRBV5-1 and TRBJ2-1, is KAGVTQTPRYLIKTRGQQVTLSCSPISGHRSVSWYQQTPGQGLQFLFEYFSETQRNKGNFPGRFSGRQFSNSRSEMNVSTLELGDSALYLCASSLSGGASNEQFFGPGTRLTVL.

This clonotype was seen a handful of times. The chain has TRBV3-1 and TRBJ2-3; D is uncertain. This CDR3 contains 14 residues. Per the germline V gene, CDR1 is LGHDT and CDR2 is YNNKEL (reference sequence). V was cut by 0 bases and J by 0 bases, with 4 bases left in between. This chain's CDR3 is CASSQDLSTDTQYF. The CDR3 coding sequence is TGTGCCAGCAGCCAAGATCTTAGCACAGATACGCAGTATTTT.

The chain employs TRBV20-1 and TRBJ2-7; 11 nucleotides line up with TRBD1. The trim removed 3 bases at V and 3 bases at J, leaving 4 bases unmatched. The length of the CDR3 is 14 residues. CDR1 and CDR2 (germline): DFQATT, SNEGSKA (reference sequence). In nucleotides, the CDR3 is TGCAGTGCTAGCCGGGACAGGGGGTTCTACGAGCAGTACTTC. This encodes CSASRDRGFYEQYF.

This clonotype showed up just a few times. This sequence joins TRBV24-1 and TRBJ1-2, with 9 bases that match TRBD1. CDR1 and CDR2 from the germline V gene are KGHDR and SFDVKD. This CDR3 region has 16 residues. Trimming removed 3 bases from V and 6 bases from J; junction bases left unmatched: 10. CDR3 in DNA: TGTGCCACCAGTGATCCGGGGACAGGGCCGAGGGATGGCTACACCTTC. It codes for CATSDPGTGPRDGYTF.